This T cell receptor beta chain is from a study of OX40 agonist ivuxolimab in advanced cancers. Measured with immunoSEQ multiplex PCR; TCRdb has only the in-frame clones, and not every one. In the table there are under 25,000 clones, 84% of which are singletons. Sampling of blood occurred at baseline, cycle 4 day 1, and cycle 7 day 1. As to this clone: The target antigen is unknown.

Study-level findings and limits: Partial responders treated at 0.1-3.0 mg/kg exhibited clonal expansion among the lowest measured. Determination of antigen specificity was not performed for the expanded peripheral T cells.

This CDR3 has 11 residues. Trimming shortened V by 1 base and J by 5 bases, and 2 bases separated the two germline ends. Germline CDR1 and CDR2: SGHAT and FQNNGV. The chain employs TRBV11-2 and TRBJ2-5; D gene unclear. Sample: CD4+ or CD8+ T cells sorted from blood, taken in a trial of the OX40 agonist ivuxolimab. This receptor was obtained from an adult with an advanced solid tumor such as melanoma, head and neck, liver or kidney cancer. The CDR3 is CASSLGETQYF. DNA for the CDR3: TGTGCCAGCAGCTTAGGCGAGACCCAGTACTTC. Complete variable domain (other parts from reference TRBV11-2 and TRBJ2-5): EAGVAQSPRYKIIEKRQSVAFWCNPISGHATLYWYQQILGQGPKLLIQFQNNGVVDDSQLPKDRFSAERLKGVDSTLKIQPAKLEDSAVYLCASSLGETQYFGPGTRLLVL.